This T cell receptor beta chain was sequenced during a study of regulatory T cells in long-lasting Graves disease. Building the TCR beta libraries relied on iRepertoire HTBI primers, and CDR3 regions underwent Arm-PCR. Using its own MiXCR run on the multiplex PCR reads, TCRdb lists one record per CDR3 protein. The table records some 500,000 distinct CDR3 sequences, about 16% of them present only once. The J segment lost 3 bases and the V segment lost 6 bases, leaving 6 bases of the junction unmatched. The germline CDR1 and CDR2 sequences are DFQATT and SNEGSKA (reference sequence). The CDR3 totals 13 residues. Time point specified: newly diagnosed GD, antithyroid drugs for less than 3 months. Making the TCR library involved RNA that had been extracted from PBMCs. This sample also belongs to another study, concerning T cells in Graves' hyperthyroidism and ophthalmopathy. As that report states: The HTBI set primed first-round TCR CDR3 RT-PCR.

The chain uses TRBV20-1 and TRBJ1-2; TRBD1 matches at 8 bases. Source: peripheral blood mononuclear cells (PBMCs), taken at new diagnosis, from a patient treated with antithyroid drugs. This clonotype was obtained from a woman aged 35 to 60 with Graves disease. CDR3: CSANRGSDYGYTF. The DNA for the CDR3 is TGCAGTGCAAACAGGGGGTCGGACTATGGCTACACCTTC.